This T cell receptor beta chain was sequenced during a study of T cell changes during pregnancy in multiple sclerosis. Generated by immunoSEQ multiplex PCR, the TCRdb table keeps only in-frame clones and is missing some. The sample includes over 55,000 clones, about 92% of them seen just once. Germline CDR1 MRHNA, CDR2 SNTAGT. This CDR3 contains 14 residues. Losses at the gene ends were 4 bases for V and 2 bases for J; bases not matched to a gene: 3. The chain couples TRBV6-4 to TRBJ2-3; 7 bases are shared with TRBD1. The starting material was peripheral blood, obtained after pregnancy. The source is a female donor with multiple sclerosis, enrolled in a pregnancy study. The chain's CDR3 is CASSAGQLTDTQYF. As DNA, the CDR3 is TGTGCCAGCAGTGCGGGACAGCTCACAGATACGCAGTATTTT.